This record covers a single TCR beta chain. Its matching antigen is unknown. Aged 18 to 65, the patients had hyperthyroidism that was newly diagnosed and had lasted under 2 months. Investigators excluded patients with uncontrolled infection, other autoimmune disease, pregnancy or lactation. From RNA transcripts, TCR beta CDR3 regions were amplified. Primed by the HTBI set, a first-round RT-PCR was run on the TCR CDR3. A single record per CDR3 protein comes from TCRdb applying MiXCR to the multiplex PCR reads. The sample holds under 700,000 distinct CDR3 sequences, about half seen once. The sample comes from a study of T cells in Graves' hyperthyroidism and ophthalmopathy. Study observations and caveats: Ophthalmopathy onset followed model prediction by a median approximately seven months. In blood, most of the thyroid clonotypes expanded above 0.001 were also present.

The sequencing input was peripheral blood or thyroid tissue (not recorded which). The TCR originated in a woman aged 18-30 years with Graves' hyperthyroidism.

In nucleotides, the CDR3 is TGCAGCGTACAGACAGGGTTCTATGGCTACACCTTC. Encoded protein: CSVQTGFYGYTF. The chain is built from TRBV29-1 and TRBJ1-2, with TRBD1 matching 7 bases. From germline, CDR1 is SQVTM and CDR2 ANQGSEA. V lost 6 bases to trimming and J lost 4 bases; unmatched junction nucleotides: 5. The CDR3 totals 12 residues.